This T cell receptor beta chain was sequenced in a study of cytomegalovirus exposure and HLA in healthy donors. Findings of the study overall: A cluster of highly shared sequence variants was likely a sequencing artifact. Association with HLA alleles at 0.05 false discovery rate was found for 15,000 to 20,000 TCR beta sequences in a later analysis. A previous analysis found most TCR beta V segments productive roughly 87% or roughly 30% of the time. High sensitivity and specificity were reportedly achieved when the classifier diagnosed cytomegalovirus status.

The study ran its PCR with 60 Vbeta and 13 Jbeta primers. TCRdb's copy holds only in-frame clones and misses some; the assay was immunoSEQ multiplex PCR. The sample yields 120,000 or so clones, approximately 80% seen once. V shed 5 bases, J shed 6 bases, and the junction held 15 bases outside the gene matches. The CDR3 extends over 16 amino acids. Looked up from germline, CDR1 is SGHDT and CDR2 is YYEEEE. Points on this clone: As yet, its antigen is unknown.

The receptor comes from a man aged 25 to 40 in good health and CMV-seropositive. The V call is TRBV5-6, the J call TRBJ1-2, with TRBD1 identical over 8 bases. Sample: PBMCs. The CDR3, as DNA: TGTGCCAGCAGTCATCCCGGGACAGGTGGAAGAAATGGCTACACCTTC. It is translated as CASSHPGTGGRNGYTF. Supplemented by reference TRBV5-6 and TRBJ1-2, the full variable domain reads DAGVTQSPTHLIKTRGQQVTLRCSPKSGHDTVSWYQQALGQGPQFIFQYYEEEERQRGNFPDRFSGHQFPNYSSELNVNALLLGDSALYLCASSHPGTGGRNGYTFGSGTRLTVV.